Listed below are T cell receptor beta chains from one sample, sequenced in a study of PD-L1 blockade in urothelial cancer. Generated by immunoSEQ multiplex PCR, the TCRdb table keeps only in-frame clones and is missing some. This sample has about 95,000 clones; about nine tenths occur once, and the top ten carry 2% to 2.5%. The material sequenced was PBMCs, taken around atezolizumab (anti-PD-L1) treatment. The receptors stem from a man between 60 and 70 years old with urothelial cancer. The CDR3 runs from the conserved cysteine through the conserved F or W. D genes are given only for firm matches. The size of a clone is reported for some rows only, either as once, few or many, or as a class for expanded clones.

J,size,D,V,CDR3,DNA
TRBJ1-1,NA,NA,TRBV28,CASSPHRDGNTEAFF,TGTGCCAGCAGTCCCCACAGGGACGGGAACACTGAAGCTTTCTTT
TRBJ2-7,NA,TRBD2,TRBV2,CASSQASGGPSTYEQYF,TGTGCCAGCAGCCAGGCCAGCGGGGGGCCCAGTACCTACGAGCAGTACTTC
TRBJ2-5,NA,TRBD2,TRBV11-3,CASSSVSRPSGRLETQYF,TGTGCCAGCAGCTCCGTCAGCCGGCCTAGCGGGAGGTTGGAGACCCAGTACTTC
TRBJ2-5,NA,NA,TRBV11-3,CASSFQTGTQYF,TGTGCCAGCAGCTTTCAGACTGGGACCCAGTACTTC
TRBJ2-1,NA,NA,TRBV27,CASSSLVGNEQFF,TGTGCCAGCAGCTCCCTAGTGGGCAATGAGCAGTTCTTC
TRBJ2-7,NA,NA,TRBV19,CASSMGLPITYEQYF,TGTGCCAGTAGTATGGGGCTGCCGATCACCTACGAGCAGTACTTC
TRBJ2-7,NA,NA,TRBV11-3,CASSPGDGPYEQYF,TGTGCCAGCAGCCCAGGGGACGGCCCCTACGAGCAGTACTTC
TRBJ1-3,NA,TRBD1,TRBV13,CASSLGRTGQGYGNTIYF,TGTGCCAGCAGCTTAGGCCGGACGGGACAGGGCTACGGAAACACCATATATTTT
TRBJ2-1,NA,TRBD2,TRBV11-1,CASSSGLAGSNEQFF,TGTGCCAGCAGCTCGGGACTAGCGGGTTCCAATGAGCAGTTCTTC
TRBJ1-5,many,TRBD1,TRBV11-2,CASSSQGDQPQHF,TGTGCCAGCAGCTCCCAGGGGGATCAGCCCCAGCATTTT
TRBJ1-1,NA,NA,TRBV5-1,CASSFTLGGGGTEAFF,TGCGCCAGCAGCTTTACCCTTGGTGGCGGAGGCACTGAAGCTTTCTTT
TRBJ2-7,NA,TRBD1,TRBV9,CASSSGTEHEQYF,TGTGCCAGCAGCTCCGGGACAGAACACGAGCAGTACTTC
TRBJ2-2,NA,TRBD1,TRBV7-7,CASSGRTGENTGELFF,TGTGCCAGCAGCGGTCGGACAGGGGAAAACACCGGGGAGCTGTTTTTT
TRBJ1-2,NA,NA,TRBV19,CASSSIAAYGYTF,TGTGCCAGTAGTAGTATAGCAGCCTATGGCTACACCTTC
TRBJ1-1,NA,TRBD1,TRBV14,CASSPRTGAAAFF,TGTGCCAGCAGCCCAAGAACAGGGGCGGCAGCTTTCTTT
TRBJ2-3,NA,TRBD2,TRBV7-8,CASRAGASTDTQYF,TGTGCCAGCAGGGCGGGAGCGAGCACAGATACGCAGTATTTT
TRBJ1-2,NA,TRBD1,TRBV28,CASSSTGSGYTF,TGTGCCAGCAGTTCGACAGGGTCCGGCTACACCTTC
TRBJ2-7,NA,TRBD1,TRBV28,CASSLGTAYEQYF,TGTGCCAGCAGTTTGGGGACAGCCTACGAGCAGTACTTC
TRBJ2-3,NA,NA,TRBV19,CASSSDRLSDTQYF,TGTGCCAGTAGTAGCGACAGATTATCTGATACGCAGTATTTT
TRBJ2-7,NA,NA,TRBV6-1,CASTKAVGYEQYF,TGTGCCAGCACAAAAGCGGTAGGCTACGAGCAGTACTTC
TRBJ1-1,NA,NA,TRBV10-2,CASRAGNTEAFF,TGCGCCAGCAGAGCGGGGAACACTGAAGCTTTCTTT
TRBJ1-5,NA,NA,TRBV11-2,CASSLPGRPQHF,TGTGCCAGCAGCTTGCCAGGGCGGCCCCAGCATTTT
TRBJ2-2,few,NA,TRBV18,CASSPPSGFDTGELFF,TGTGCCAGCTCACCACCGTCGGGGTTTGACACCGGGGAGCTGTTTTTT
TRBJ1-1,NA,NA,TRBV2,CASRQGGNTEAFF,TGTGCCAGCAGGCAAGGGGGGAACACTGAAGCTTTCTTT
TRBJ2-3,NA,NA,TRBV28,CATNVGSSDTQYF,TGTGCCACTAATGTGGGTAGCTCGGATACGCAGTATTTT
TRBJ2-3,NA,TRBD2,TRBV18,CASSSETSGGADTQYF,TGTGCCAGCTCGTCAGAGACTAGCGGGGGCGCAGATACGCAGTATTTT
TRBJ1-4,NA,NA,TRBV7-6,CASSLEQGETTNEKLFF,TGTGCCAGCAGCTTAGAACAGGGAGAGACAACTAATGAAAAACTGTTTTTT
TRBJ2-2,NA,TRBD1,TRBV27,CASSWDRYPTGELFF,TGTGCCAGCAGTTGGGACAGATATCCCACCGGGGAGCTGTTTTTT
TRBJ1-5,NA,NA,TRBV28,CASSLSGLLYQPQHF,TGTGCCAGCAGTTTATCAGGGCTTCTGTATCAGCCCCAGCATTTT
TRBJ2-1,NA,NA,TRBV5-1,CASAQGNEQFF,TGCGCCAGTGCGCAGGGCAATGAGCAGTTCTTC
TRBJ2-1,NA,TRBD1,TRBV27,CASNHRGSPYNEQFF,TGTGCCAGCAATCACAGGGGGTCGCCCTACAATGAGCAGTTCTTC
TRBJ1-3,NA,NA,TRBV19,CASTPGSAGNTIYF,TGTGCCAGTACCCCGGGTAGCGCTGGAAACACCATATATTTT
TRBJ2-7,NA,NA,TRBV5-4,CASSLFGGHEQYF,TGTGCCAGCAGCTTGTTCGGCGGGCACGAGCAGTACTTC